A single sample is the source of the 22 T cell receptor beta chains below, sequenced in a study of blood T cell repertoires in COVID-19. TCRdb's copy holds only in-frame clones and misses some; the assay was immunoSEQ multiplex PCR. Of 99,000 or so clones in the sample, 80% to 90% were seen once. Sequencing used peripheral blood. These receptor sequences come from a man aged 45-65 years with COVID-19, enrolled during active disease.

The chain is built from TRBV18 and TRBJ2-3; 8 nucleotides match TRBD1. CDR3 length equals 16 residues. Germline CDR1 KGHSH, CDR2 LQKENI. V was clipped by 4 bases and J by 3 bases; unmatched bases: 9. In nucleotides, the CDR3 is TGTGCCAGCTCACACCCCCGACAGGGGAGGACAGATACGCAGTATTTT. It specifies CASSHPRQGRTDTQYF.

CDR3 bases: TGTGCCACCATCCGGGGGACAGCTAAACCCCCGGAGACTGAAGCTTTCTTT. The encoded protein is CATIRGTAKPPETEAFF. V is TRBV24-1 and J is TRBJ1-1; 7 bases map to TRBD1. Germline lookup yields CDR1 KGHDR and CDR2 SFDVKD. The J segment lost 5 bases and the V segment lost 8 bases, leaving 19 bases of the junction unmatched. The CDR3 runs 17 residues.

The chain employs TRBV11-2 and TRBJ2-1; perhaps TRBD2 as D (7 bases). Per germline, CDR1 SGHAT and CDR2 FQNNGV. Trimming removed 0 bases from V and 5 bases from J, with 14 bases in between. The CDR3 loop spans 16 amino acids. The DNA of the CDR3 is TGTGCCAGCAGCTTAGAAGGGGGGGTTTGGAACAATGAGCAGTTCTTC. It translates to CASSLEGGVWNNEQFF.

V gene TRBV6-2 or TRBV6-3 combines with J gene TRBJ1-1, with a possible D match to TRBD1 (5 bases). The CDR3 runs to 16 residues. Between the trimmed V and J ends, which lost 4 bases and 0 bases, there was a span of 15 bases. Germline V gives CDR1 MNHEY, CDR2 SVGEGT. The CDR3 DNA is TGTGCCAGCAGTTCCAGGTGGTCGGGGGTGAACACTGAAGCTTTCTTT. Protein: CASSSRWSGVNTEAFF.

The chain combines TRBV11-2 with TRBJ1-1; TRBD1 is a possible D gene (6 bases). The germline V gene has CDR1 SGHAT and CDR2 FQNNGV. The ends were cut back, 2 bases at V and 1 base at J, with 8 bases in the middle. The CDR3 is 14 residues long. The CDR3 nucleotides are TGTGCCAGCAGCTTACAACAGGGGAACACTGAAGCTTTCTTT. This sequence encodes CASSLQQGNTEAFF.

The CDR3: CASSVDLPSTDTQYF. The CDR3 region has the DNA TGTGCCAGCAGCGTAGATCTCCCTAGCACAGATACGCAGTATTTT. This sequence joins TRBV9 and TRBJ2-3; D unresolved. CDR1 SGDLS and CDR2 YYNGEE come from the germline V gene. Trimming took off 0 bases at V and 0 bases at J, with 8 bases between the two ends. This CDR3 region has 15 residues.

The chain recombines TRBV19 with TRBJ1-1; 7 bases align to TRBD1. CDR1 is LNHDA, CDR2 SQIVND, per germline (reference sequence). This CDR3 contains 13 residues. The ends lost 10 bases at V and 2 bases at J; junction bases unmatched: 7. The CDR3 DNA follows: TGTGCCACCCAGACAGGGAGAAACACTGAAGCTTTCTTT. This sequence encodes CATQTGRNTEAFF. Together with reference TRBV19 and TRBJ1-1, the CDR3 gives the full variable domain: DGGITQSPKYLFRKEGQNVTLSCEQNLNHDAMYWYRQDPGQGLRLIYYSQIVNDFQKGDIAEGYSVSREKKESFPLTVTSAQKNPTAFYLCATQTGRNTEAFFGQGTRLTVV.

The CDR3: CASSQDRGSPLHF. CDR3 DNA sequence: TGCGCCAGCAGCCAAGATCGGGGTTCACCCCTCCACTTT. This rearrangement joins TRBV4-3 to TRBJ1-6; D gene uncertain. This CDR3 has 13 amino acids. V shed 0 bases and J shed 9 bases, with 6 bases lying between them. Germline V gives CDR1 LGHNA, CDR2 YSLEER.

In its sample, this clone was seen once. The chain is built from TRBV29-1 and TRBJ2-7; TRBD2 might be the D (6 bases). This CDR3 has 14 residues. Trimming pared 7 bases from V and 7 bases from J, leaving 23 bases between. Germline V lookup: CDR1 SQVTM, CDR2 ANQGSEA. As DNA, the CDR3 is TGCAGCGCCACGGGACTGGGTGGGGTGGGTGAGCAGTACTTC. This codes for CSATGLGGVGEQYF.

In DNA, the CDR3 is TGCGCCAGCAGCTCCGGGAACTCTGGAAACACCATATATTTT. Translated: CASSSGNSGNTIYF. The chain uses TRBV5-1 and TRBJ1-3; unclear D gene. Germline V gene data show CDR1 as SGHRS and CDR2 as YFSETQ. Trimming stripped 3 bases from V and 0 bases from J, with 7 bases between. This CDR3 contains 14 residues.

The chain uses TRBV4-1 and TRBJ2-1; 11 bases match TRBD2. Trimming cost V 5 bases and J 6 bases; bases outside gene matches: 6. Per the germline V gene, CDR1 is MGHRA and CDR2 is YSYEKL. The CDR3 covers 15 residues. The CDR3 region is CASSVAGGRSNEQFF. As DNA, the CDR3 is TGCGCCAGCAGCGTAGCGGGGGGGAGGTCCAATGAGCAGTTCTTC.

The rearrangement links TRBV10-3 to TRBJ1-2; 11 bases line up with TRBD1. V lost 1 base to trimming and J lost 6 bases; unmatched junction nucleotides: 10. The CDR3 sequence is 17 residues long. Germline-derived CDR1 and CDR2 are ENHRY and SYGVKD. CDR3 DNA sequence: TGTGCCATCAGTGAGTTGAAATGGACAGGGGGCTCGGATGGCTACACCTTC. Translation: CAISELKWTGGSDGYTF.

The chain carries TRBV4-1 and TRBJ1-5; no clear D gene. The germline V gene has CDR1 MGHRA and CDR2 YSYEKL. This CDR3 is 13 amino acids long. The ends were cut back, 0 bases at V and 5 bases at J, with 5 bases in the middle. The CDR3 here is CASSQDHYQPQHF. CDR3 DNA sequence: TGCGCCAGCAGCCAAGATCATTATCAGCCCCAGCATTTT.

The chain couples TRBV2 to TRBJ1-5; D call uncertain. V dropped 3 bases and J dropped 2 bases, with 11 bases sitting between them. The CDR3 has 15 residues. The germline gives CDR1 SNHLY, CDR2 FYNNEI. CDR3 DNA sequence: TGTGCCAGCAGTGATCTCGGGTTCGGCAATCAGCCCCAGCATTTT. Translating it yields CASSDLGFGNQPQHF. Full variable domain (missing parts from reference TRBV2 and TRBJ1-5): EPEVTQTPSHQVTQMGQEVILRCVPISNHLYFYWYRQILGQKVEFLVSFYNNEISEKSEIFDDQFSVERPDGSNFTLKIRSTKLEDSAMYFCASSDLGFGNQPQHFGDGTRLSIL.

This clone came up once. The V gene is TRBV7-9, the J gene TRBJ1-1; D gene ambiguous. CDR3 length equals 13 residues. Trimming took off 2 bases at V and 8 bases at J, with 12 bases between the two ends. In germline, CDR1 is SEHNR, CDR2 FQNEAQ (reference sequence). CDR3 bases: TGTGCCAGCAGCTTATCCACATTCCCGGAAGCTTTCTTT. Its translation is CASSLSTFPEAFF. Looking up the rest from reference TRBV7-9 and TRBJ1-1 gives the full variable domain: DTGVSQNPRHKITKRGQNVTFRCDPISEHNRLYWYRQTLGQGPEFLTYFQNEAQLEKSRLLSDRFSAERPKGSFSTLEIQRTEQGDSAMYLCASSLSTFPEAFFGQGTRLTVV.

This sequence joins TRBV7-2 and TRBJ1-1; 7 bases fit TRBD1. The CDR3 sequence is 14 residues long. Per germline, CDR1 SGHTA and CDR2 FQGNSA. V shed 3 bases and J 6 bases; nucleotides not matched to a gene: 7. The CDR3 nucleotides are TGTGCCAGCAGCTTCGAAGGGGGCAGGGCTGAAGCTTTCTTT. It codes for CASSFEGGRAEAFF.

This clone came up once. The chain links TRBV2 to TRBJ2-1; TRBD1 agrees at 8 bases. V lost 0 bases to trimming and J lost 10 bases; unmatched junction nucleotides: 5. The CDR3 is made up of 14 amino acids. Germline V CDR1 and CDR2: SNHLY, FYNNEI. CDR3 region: CASSEARGPGEQFF. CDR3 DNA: TGTGCCAGCAGTGAAGCCAGGGGGCCAGGGGAGCAGTTCTTC.

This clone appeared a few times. Here the CDR3 reads CAISDAGEVTGELFF. DNA for the CDR3: TGTGCCATCAGTGATGCAGGGGAAGTCACCGGGGAGCTGTTTTTT. V is TRBV10-3 and J is TRBJ2-2; D is possibly TRBD1 (6 bases). The CDR3 has 15 amino acids. Germline V lookup: CDR1 ENHRY, CDR2 SYGVKD. V dropped 3 bases and J dropped 4 bases, with 12 bases sitting between them.

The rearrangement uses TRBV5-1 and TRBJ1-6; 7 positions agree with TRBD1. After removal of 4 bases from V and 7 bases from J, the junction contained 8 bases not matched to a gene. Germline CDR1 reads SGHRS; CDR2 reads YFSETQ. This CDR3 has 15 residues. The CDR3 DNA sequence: TGCGCCAGCAGCCCCGCGGGACAGCGAAATTCACCCCTCCACTTT. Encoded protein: CASSPAGQRNSPLHF.

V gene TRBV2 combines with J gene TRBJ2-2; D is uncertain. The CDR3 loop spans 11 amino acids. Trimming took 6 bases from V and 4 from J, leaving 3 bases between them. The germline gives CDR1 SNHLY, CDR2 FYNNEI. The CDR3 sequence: CASSSTGELFF. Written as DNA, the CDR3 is TGTGCCAGCAGCTCCACCGGGGAGCTGTTTTTT.

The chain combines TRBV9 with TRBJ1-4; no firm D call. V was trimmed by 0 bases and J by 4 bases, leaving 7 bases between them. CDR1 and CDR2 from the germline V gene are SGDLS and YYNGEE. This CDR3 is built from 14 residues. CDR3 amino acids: CASSVGGVNEKLFF. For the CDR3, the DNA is TGTGCCAGCAGCGTAGGAGGAGTTAATGAAAAACTGTTTTTT.

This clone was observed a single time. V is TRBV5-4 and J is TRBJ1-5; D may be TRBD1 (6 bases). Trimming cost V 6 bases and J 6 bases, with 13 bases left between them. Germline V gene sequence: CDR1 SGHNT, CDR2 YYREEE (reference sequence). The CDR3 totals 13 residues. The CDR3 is CASTAGVGQPQHF. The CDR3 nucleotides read TGTGCCAGCACCGCAGGGGTCGGTCAGCCCCAGCATTTT. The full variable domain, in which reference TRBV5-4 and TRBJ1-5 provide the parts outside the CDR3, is ETGVTQSPTHLIKTRGQQVTLRCSSQSGHNTVSWYQQALGQGPQFIFQYYREEENGRGNFPPRFSGLQFPNYSSELNVNALELDDSALYLCASTAGVGQPQHFGDGTRLSIL.